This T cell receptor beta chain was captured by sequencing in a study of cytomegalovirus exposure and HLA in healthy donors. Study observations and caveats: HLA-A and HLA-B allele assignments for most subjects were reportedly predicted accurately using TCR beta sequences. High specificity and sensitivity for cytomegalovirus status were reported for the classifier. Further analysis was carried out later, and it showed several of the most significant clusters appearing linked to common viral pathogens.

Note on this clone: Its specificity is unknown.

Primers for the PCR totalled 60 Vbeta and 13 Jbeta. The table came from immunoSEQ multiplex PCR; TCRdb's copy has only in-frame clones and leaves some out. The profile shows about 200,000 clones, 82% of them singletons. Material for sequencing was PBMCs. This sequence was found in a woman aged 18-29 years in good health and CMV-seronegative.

The CDR3 reads CASSSDGFEQYF. As DNA, the CDR3 is TGTGCCAGCAGTTCTGACGGGTTCGAGCAGTACTTC. V gene TRBV28 combines with J gene TRBJ2-7; D not certain. Per germline, CDR1 MDHEN and CDR2 SYDVKM. CDR3 length: 12 amino acids. Trimming removed 4 bases from V and 6 bases from J, with 10 bases in between.